This TCR beta chain was profiled in a study of cytomegalovirus exposure and HLA in healthy donors (TCRdb year 2017). Study-wide context: According to an earlier analysis of 550 to 700 of the donors, about 179 million T cells yielded 100 million or so unique TCR beta sequences and approximately 280 Gb of sequence data. Because of strong linkage in the cohort, a few DR-DQ haplotypes were treated as single units for association and clustering. Every discovery cohort repertoire had been produced on one sequencing platform. In addition to the first cohort of 666 subjects, a separate validation cohort of around 110 different subjects was used. To study patterns of TCR occurrence, a later analysis re-analyzed previously published TCR beta repertoires from around 700 donors and added high-resolution HLA genotyping. The number of typed donors differed by locus: 629-630 for A, B, C, DRB1 and DQB1; 500 to 550 for DQA1; 606 for DPA1; and some 470 for DPB1. Among about 410 genotyped donors of the cohort, an average of around 250,000 unique TCR beta nucleotide sequences was sequenced per donor, of which roughly 17% were non-productive. The later analysis used no new phenotypic data to find candidate immune exposures, relying instead on TCR beta sequences and their occurrence across donors. HLA typing included class I and class II loci at four-digit resolution. Donor age, sex, ethnicity and CMV serostatus were collected together with the repertoire data. The study aimed to test whether cataloging public T cell receptors could reveal signatures of past pathogen exposure. The study profiled the T cell repertoires of around 700 subjects by immunosequencing and related them to cytomegalovirus serostatus. A later genetic analysis used genome-wide SNP genotypes for about three fifths of the 666 donors, treating that subset as a discovery cohort. To decide whether each TCR beta V gene segment behaved as functional or pseudogenic, an earlier analysis of over 500 of the donors relied on high-throughput TCR beta sequencing. Of the approximately 370 genotyped donors, over 80% were placed in the genetic ancestry cluster associated with self-reported Caucasian donors. To predict cytomegalovirus infection status, the study combined high-throughput TCR immunosequencing, statistical association of individual TCRs with disease status, and machine learning. Around 320 gigabases of sequencing data and 70 million to 100 million unique TCR sequences were included in an early release covering under 650 HLA-typed donors. Study-wide conclusions, independent of this receptor: When HLA alleles, especially DR and DQ, strongly co-occurred, TCR associations were difficult to assign to individual alleles. Because the 87-base-pair reads could not distinguish some IMGT-functional V segments, including TRBV6-2 and TRBV6-3, those segments were excluded. The cohort was sequenced for TCR beta chains only, and without alpha or paired-chain data the features that could be detected were limited. According to a later analysis, parvovirus B19, influenza, CMV and Epstein-Barr virus appeared linked to several top co-occurrence clusters. In a later genetic analysis, a missense DCLRE1C variant was associated with V-gene and J-gene trimming of TCR beta chains, and the association was replicated in an independent cohort. It was suggested by the authors that the approach could potentially be generalized to other disease states and immunological phenotypes. A group of highly shared sequence variants was considered likely to be a technical artifact of the sequencing pipeline. Linkage disequilibrium might explain the correlated functional status among segregating V segments, but an unknown experimental factor could not be excluded. HLA typing was unavailable for some donors at each locus, so association tests used only the typed subset. According to a later genetic analysis, donors in an Asian-associated ancestry cluster had fewer N-insertions in productive TCRs than the approximately 650-donor mean. The only immune exposure information available for the cohort was CMV serostatus. According to a later analysis, most CMV-associated TCR beta chains appeared to be HLA-restricted, and the HLA associations seemed to be driven largely by CMV exposure. Across donors, most TCR sequences were observed very rarely, whereas some public TCRs were present in many individuals. In a later analysis, the rate of TCR association differed among HLA loci, with DRB1 alleles having the most associated TCRs and HLA-C alleles having the fewest. A further reported finding was that TCR beta sequences accurately predicted the HLA-A and HLA-B alleles for most subjects in the first cohort. Because counts were too low, about 17 rarely observed V segments, including chromosome 9 orphons, were excluded from the earlier analysis of 587 of the donors. A later analysis associated 15,000 to 20,000 TCR beta sequences with specific HLA alleles at a false discovery rate of 0.05. The presence/absence analyses assumed that sequencing depth was roughly uniform across donors, and that assumption may not be true. A few of the identified cytomegalovirus-associated TCR beta chains were confirmed in vitro to be specific for cytomegalovirus antigens. A total of about 150 TCR beta chains were listed by the study as associated with cytomegalovirus. The classifier was reported to diagnose cytomegalovirus status with high specificity and sensitivity in both the original cohort and the validation cohort. A later analysis found that HLA-associated TCR beta chains were more clonally expanded and had lower generation probabilities than equally common non-associated chains. In an earlier analysis of some 640 of the donors, most TCR beta V segments were observed in productive rearrangements about 87% or about 30% of the time, broadly matching IMGT annotations.

The germline V gene (reference sequence) provides CDR1 DFQATT and CDR2 SNEGSKA. V has 3 bases trimmed and J has 13 bases trimmed; junction bases matching no gene number 6. Counted from cysteine to phenylalanine, this CDR3 has 11 amino acids. Of the read, only the CDR3 DNA is kept; its 33 bases are in frame from base 1. The cohort comprised some 700 healthy bone marrow donors. All cohort members were sampled while nominally healthy, although unrecorded immune exposures were likely present. The donor was CMV seropositive and was included in the group of 250 to 300 seropositive cohort members. Every donor gave a peripheral blood sample, and the peripheral blood mononuclear cells from that sample were used for TCR beta sequencing. Genomic DNA was extracted from the blood cell samples with the Qiagen DNeasy Blood Extraction Kit. Library prep was done by the immunoSEQ multiplex PCR assay. The multiplex PCR relied on a mix of 60 forward primers for TCR Vbeta segments and 13 reverse primers for TCR Jbeta segments. The CDR3 region of rearranged TCR beta genes was amplified from genomic DNA with a multiplex PCR assay. On the Illumina HiSeq System, the amplified TCR beta libraries were sequenced as 87-base-pair reads. The published analysis was carried out like this. A later analysis counted about 76 million unique TCR beta chains across the 666 repertoires, and 9.5 million to 11 million of these chains were shared by at least two donors. A nearest-neighbor algorithm error-corrected the raw reads and collapsed the reads into unique sequences, merging closely related sequences to remove PCR and sequencing errors. CDR3 sequences were aligned to IMGT reference sequences to assign V, D and J gene segments. Each retained sequence needed at least a six-nucleotide match to both a V gene segment and a J gene segment. A rearrangement counted as productive if the CDR3 had no stop codons and remained in frame with V and J, and every other rearrangement counted as non-productive. Following IMGT convention, CDR3 was defined as the stretch from the second conserved V-encoded cysteine up to the conserved J-encoded phenylalanine. Sequences without an unambiguous match to a single V gene segment were excluded from the earlier analysis of over 500 of the donors. In an earlier analysis of approximately 590 of the donors, V segments were called functional above 56.7% productive rearrangements and were called segregating when the between-donor standard deviation exceeded 5%. A statistical classification framework was built for diagnosing cytomegalovirus status from the catalog of TCR beta chain sequences. In a later analysis, TCR nucleotide sequences were compared against IMGT/GENE-DB human TR gene sequences so that V and J genes could be assigned. The TCRdist pipeline was used in a later analysis to assign CDR3 sequences and most-parsimonious VDJ recombination scenarios. A later analysis defined each TCR beta chain by its CDR3 amino acid sequence plus V-gene family, and excluded reads lacking a unique V-gene family. In a later analysis, a few hundred highly shared, low-generation-probability nucleotide sequences were removed to address suspected cross-contamination and a sequencing artifact. In a later analysis, a clonal expansion index for each public chain was calculated from normalized within-repertoire ranks of inferred template counts. In a later analysis, generation probabilities were computed with a VDJ recombination model fitted to out-of-frame rearrangements, and the resulting probabilities were checked against IGoR. Hypergeometric tests were used in a later analysis to score TCR-TCR, TCR-HLA and TCR-CMV co-occurrence, with a repertoire-size bias correction applied to the TCR pairs. False discovery rates were estimated in a later analysis by permuting HLA or CMV assignments 20 times. A later analysis grouped co-occurring TCRs with DBSCAN, adding TCRdist sequence similarity when clustering within HLA-allele-positive subsets. Co-occurrence clustering excluded repertoires with fewer than 30,000 or more than 120,000 public chains, plus five with anomalous nucleotide sharing. Drawn from immuneACCESS, this table holds only the in-frame rearrangements with V and J called that TCRdb kept. Clones are partly lost; checked studies trace under half to an unresolved V gene and leave the rest unexplained. The V and J calls and clone size are taken from that table; D and trimming were inferred from the DNA. The sample table records about 190,000 clones. Clones ranked in the top ten supply around 0.95% of the sample.

Notes on this clone: It has no known antigen specificity.

The chain links TRBV20-1 with TRBJ1-5, with 7 central nucleotides matching TRBD1. The source of this sequence is a woman in her twenties or thirties in good health and CMV-seropositive. Sequencing was performed on PBMCs. The CDR3 in this case is CSASRQGSQHF. DNA sequence: TGCAGTGCTAGCCGACAGGGATCACAGCATTTT.